A single sample is the source of the 11 T cell receptor beta chains below, sequenced in a study of blood T cell repertoires in COVID-19. Clones were read by immunoSEQ multiplex PCR, and TCRdb kept only the in-frame ones, dropping some. The profile shows about 70,000 clones, around 85% of them singletons. Sequenced input: peripheral blood. These receptors all come from a woman over 75 with active or convalescent COVID-19.

The chain couples TRBV9 to TRBJ2-3; 12 bases line up with TRBD2. With V trimmed by 4 bases and J by 0 bases, 12 bases remained unmatched. Germline CDR1 and CDR2: SGDLS and YYNGEE. The CDR3 loop spans 19 amino acids. The CDR3 loop reads CASSTPRTSGDISTDTQYF. CDR3 DNA sequence: TGTGCCAGCAGCACCCCCCGGACTAGCGGGGACATTAGCACAGATACGCAGTATTTT.

The chain combines TRBV12-3 or TRBV12-4 with TRBJ1-1; possibly TRBD1 for D (5 bases). The length of the CDR3 is 12 residues. Between the trimmed V and J ends, which lost 6 bases and 10 bases, there was a span of 15 bases. CDR3 DNA sequence: TGTGCCAGCAGGATAAACCGGGGGGGAGCTTTCTTT. This sequence encodes CASRINRGGAFF.

A note on this clone: The same CDR3 is also encoded by other DNA sequences in this sample. The rearrangement uses TRBV7-7 and TRBJ2-7; maybe TRBD2 (6 bases). The V gene's germline CDR1 is SSHAT and CDR2 FNYEAQ (reference sequence). V was cut by 3 bases and J by 0 bases, with 18 bases left in between. The CDR3 covers 17 residues. Here the CDR3 DNA reads TGTGCCAGCAGCTTGGCCCCGATGCGGGGAGGCTCCTACGAGCAGTACTTC. Its translation is CASSLAPMRGGSYEQYF.

This clone was counted a single time. This chain joins TRBV18 and TRBJ2-7; 8 bases line up with TRBD1. Germline CDR1 reads KGHSH; CDR2 reads LQKENI. This CDR3 has 16 amino acids. The ends lost 3 bases at V and 4 bases at J; junction bases unmatched: 11. The CDR3 nucleotides are TGTGCCAGCTCACCCATTCCGGTTGACAGGGGATACGAGCAGTACTTC. As protein: CASSPIPVDRGYEQYF.

The chain uses TRBV28 and TRBJ2-7, with TRBD2 as a possible D gene (6 bases). The germline V gene encodes CDR1 MDHEN and CDR2 SYDVKM. The CDR3 has 15 residues. V dropped 6 bases and J dropped 3 bases, with 18 bases sitting between them. CDR3 nucleotide sequence: TGTGCCAGCAGACCTGTTGGGGGGACCTTCTACGAGCAGTACTTC. Translating it yields CASRPVGGTFYEQYF. The entire variable domain, with the rest obtained from reference TRBV28 and TRBJ2-7, is as follows: DVKVTQSSRYLVKRTGEKVFLECVQDMDHENMFWYRQDPGLGLRLIYFSYDVKMKEKGDIPEGYSVSREKKERFSLILESASTNQTSMYLCASRPVGGTFYEQYFGPGTRLTVT.

The chain links TRBV11-3 to TRBJ2-2, with 8 bases fitting TRBD1. This CDR3 comprises 16 residues. The V gene end was trimmed by 5 bases and the J gene end by 2 bases; junction bases not matched to a gene: 7. Germline V lookup: CDR1 SGHNT, CDR2 YENEEA. CDR3 nucleotides: TGTGCCAGCAGCCCCGGGACAGGTTATAACACCGGGGAGCTGTTTTTT. Its protein product is CASSPGTGYNTGELFF.

The J gene is TRBJ2-3, the V gene TRBV19; tentatively, D is TRBD2 (6 bases). This CDR3 is 14 amino acids long. The V gene lost 3 bases and the J gene lost 4 bases, with 11 bases spanning the gap. The germline CDR1 and CDR2 sequences are LNHDA and SQIVND (reference sequence). For the CDR3, the DNA is TGTGCCAGTAGTATGGGGGGAGTCCCAGATACGCAGTATTTT. Its translation: CASSMGGVPDTQYF.

This chain joins TRBV7-9 and TRBJ1-4; possibly TRBD1 for D (6 bases). Germline values: CDR1 SEHNR, CDR2 FQNEAQ (reference sequence). Trimming stripped 5 bases from V and 4 bases from J, with 11 bases between. The CDR3 extends over 14 amino acids. The CDR3 region is CASSPDRYNEKLFF. As DNA, the CDR3 is TGTGCCAGCAGCCCTGACAGGTATAATGAAAAACTGTTTTTT.

V usage is TRBV5-6 and J usage is TRBJ2-7; perhaps TRBD1 as D (5 bases). The CDR3 extends over 12 amino acids. Germline V gene data show CDR1 as SGHDT and CDR2 as YYEEEE. The germline V and J ends were trimmed by 4 bases and 5 bases, with 10 bases remaining between them. CDR3 coding DNA: TGTGCCAGCAGCACCCCAGGGCACGAGCAGTACTTC. Translated: CASSTPGHEQYF.

The rearrangement uses TRBV24-1 and TRBJ1-2; no definite D call. The CDR3 runs 13 residues. Germline V gene lookup returns CDR1 KGHDR and CDR2 SFDVKD. Trimming took 9 bases from V and 6 from J, leaving 16 bases between them. CDR3 DNA sequence: TGTGCCACCCGAGATCGACATATTGATGGCTACACCTTC. It yields the protein CATRDRHIDGYTF.

The gene calls are TRBV4-3 and TRBJ1-2; no reliable D call. The CDR3 covers 16 residues. Germline assignment: CDR1 LGHNA and CDR2 YSLEER. Trimming removed 0 bases at V and 7 bases at J, with 18 bases between. In DNA, the CDR3 is TGCGCCAGCAGCCAAGAAGCGAGGGCCCAGGCGGGTGGCTACACCTTC. Its protein is CASSQEARAQAGGYTF.